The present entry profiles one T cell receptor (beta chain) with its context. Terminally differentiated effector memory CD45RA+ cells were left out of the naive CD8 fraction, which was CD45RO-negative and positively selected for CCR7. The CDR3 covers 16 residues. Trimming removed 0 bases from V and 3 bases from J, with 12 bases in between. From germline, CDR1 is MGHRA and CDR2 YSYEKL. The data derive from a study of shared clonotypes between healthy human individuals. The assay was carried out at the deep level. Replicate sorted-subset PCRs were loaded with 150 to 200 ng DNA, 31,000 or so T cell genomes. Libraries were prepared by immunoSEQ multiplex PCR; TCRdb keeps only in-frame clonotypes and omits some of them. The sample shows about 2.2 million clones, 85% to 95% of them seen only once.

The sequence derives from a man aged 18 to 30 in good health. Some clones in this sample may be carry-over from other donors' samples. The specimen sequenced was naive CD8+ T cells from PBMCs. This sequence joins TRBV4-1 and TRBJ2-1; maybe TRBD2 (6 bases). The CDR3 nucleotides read TGCGCCAGCAGCCAAGATCCCCCGGGAGACTACAATGAGCAGTTCTTC. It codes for CASSQDPPGDYNEQFF.